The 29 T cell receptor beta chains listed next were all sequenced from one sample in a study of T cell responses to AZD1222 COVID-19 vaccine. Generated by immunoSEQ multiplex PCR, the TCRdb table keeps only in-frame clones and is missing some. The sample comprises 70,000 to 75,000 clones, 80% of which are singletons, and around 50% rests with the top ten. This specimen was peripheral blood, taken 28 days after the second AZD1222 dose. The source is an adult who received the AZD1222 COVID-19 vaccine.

CDR3 DNA: TGTGCCAGCTCAACGCTTGAGGTGGGGGCGTATGGCTACACCTTC. Protein: CASSTLEVGAYGYTF. The chain joins TRBV18 to TRBJ1-2, with a tentative D call TRBD1 (6 bases). This CDR3 spans 15 amino acids. CDR1 KGHSH and CDR2 LQKENI come from the germline V gene. V lost 5 bases, J lost 5 bases, and 18 bases lay in between.

CDR3 in DNA: TGTGCCAGCCTCGGTATCTCAAACTCCTACGAGCAGTACTTC. Its protein is CASLGISNSYEQYF. The J gene is TRBJ2-7, the V gene TRBV2; D is undetermined. The V end lost 8 bases, the J end lost 0 bases, and 14 bases lay between the germline ends. Germline-derived CDR1 and CDR2 are SNHLY and FYNNEI. This CDR3 contains 14 residues.

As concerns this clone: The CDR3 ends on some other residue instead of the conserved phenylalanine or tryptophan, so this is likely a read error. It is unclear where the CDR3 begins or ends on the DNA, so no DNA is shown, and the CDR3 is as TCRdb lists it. CDR3 region: CASSSQGTQIYFC. The genes are TRBV28 and TRBJ2-3; the table names TRBD1, a call not compared with the DNA. The CDR3 is made up of 13 amino acids, end residues included. Germline V lookup: CDR1 MDHEN, CDR2 SYDVKM.

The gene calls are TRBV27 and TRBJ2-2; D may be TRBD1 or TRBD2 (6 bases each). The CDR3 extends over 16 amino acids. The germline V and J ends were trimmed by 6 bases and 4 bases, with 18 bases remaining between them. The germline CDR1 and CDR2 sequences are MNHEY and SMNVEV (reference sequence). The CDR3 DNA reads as TGTGCCAGCAGGGGGGGCCATCTAGCTTCCACCGGGGAGCTGTTTTTT. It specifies CASRGGHLASTGELFF.

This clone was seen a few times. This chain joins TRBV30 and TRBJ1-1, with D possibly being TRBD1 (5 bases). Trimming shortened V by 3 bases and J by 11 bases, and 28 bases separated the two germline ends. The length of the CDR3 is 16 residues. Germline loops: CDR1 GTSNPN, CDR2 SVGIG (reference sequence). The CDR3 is CAWSHPTWGGKLWAFF. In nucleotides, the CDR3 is TGTGCCTGGAGCCACCCCACATGGGGGGGGAAATTATGGGCTTTCTTT. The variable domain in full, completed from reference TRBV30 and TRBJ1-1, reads SQTIHQWPATLVQPVGSPLSLECTVEGTSNPNLYWYRQAAGRGLQLLFYSVGIGQISSEVPQNLSASRPQDRQFILSSKKLLLSDSGFYLCAWSHPTWGGKLWAFFGQGTRLTVV.

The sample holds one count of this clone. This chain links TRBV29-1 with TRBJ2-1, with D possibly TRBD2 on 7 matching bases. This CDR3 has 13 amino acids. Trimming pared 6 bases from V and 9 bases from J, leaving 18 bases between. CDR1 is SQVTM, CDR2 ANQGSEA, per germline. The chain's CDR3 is CSVVGGRHGEQFF. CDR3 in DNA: TGCAGCGTGGTCGGGGGGCGTCATGGTGAGCAGTTCTTC.

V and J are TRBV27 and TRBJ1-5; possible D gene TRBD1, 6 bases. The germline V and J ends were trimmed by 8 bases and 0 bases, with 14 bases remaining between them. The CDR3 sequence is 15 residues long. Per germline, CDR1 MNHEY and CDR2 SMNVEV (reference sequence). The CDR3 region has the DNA TGTGCCAGCGGGGCGGACAGTTATAGCAATCAGCCCCAGCATTTT. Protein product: CASGADSYSNQPQHF.

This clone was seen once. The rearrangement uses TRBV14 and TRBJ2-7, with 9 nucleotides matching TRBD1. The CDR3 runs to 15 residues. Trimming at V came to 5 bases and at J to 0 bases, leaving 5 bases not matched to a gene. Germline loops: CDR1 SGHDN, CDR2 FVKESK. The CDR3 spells CASSTGTGPSYEQYF. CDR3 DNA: TGTGCCAGCAGCACCGGGACAGGGCCCTCCTACGAGCAGTACTTC.

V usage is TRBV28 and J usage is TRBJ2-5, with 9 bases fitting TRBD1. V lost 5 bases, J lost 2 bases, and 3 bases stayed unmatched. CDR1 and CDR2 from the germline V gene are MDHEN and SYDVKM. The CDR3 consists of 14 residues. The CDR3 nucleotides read TGTGCCAGCAGTATGGGACAGGGACAAGAGACCCAGTACTTC. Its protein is CASSMGQGQETQYF.

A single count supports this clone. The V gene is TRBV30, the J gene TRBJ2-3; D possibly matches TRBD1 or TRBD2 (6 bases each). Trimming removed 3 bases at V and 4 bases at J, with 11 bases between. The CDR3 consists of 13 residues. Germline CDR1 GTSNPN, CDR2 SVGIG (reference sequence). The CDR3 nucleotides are TGTGCCTGGAGCCCGGGGGCTTCAGATACGCAGTATTTT. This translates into CAWSPGASDTQYF.

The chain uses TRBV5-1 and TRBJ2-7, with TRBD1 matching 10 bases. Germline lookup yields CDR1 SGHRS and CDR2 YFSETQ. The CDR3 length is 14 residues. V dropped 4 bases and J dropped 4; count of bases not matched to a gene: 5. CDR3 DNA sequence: TGCGCCAGCAGCGGGACAGGGGTGGGGTACGAGCAGTACTTC. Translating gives CASSGTGVGYEQYF.

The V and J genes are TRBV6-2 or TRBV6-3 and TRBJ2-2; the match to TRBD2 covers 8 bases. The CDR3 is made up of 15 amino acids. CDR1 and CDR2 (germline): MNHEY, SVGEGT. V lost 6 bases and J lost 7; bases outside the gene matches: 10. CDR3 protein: CASSSLASGGGELFF. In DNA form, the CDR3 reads TGTGCCAGCAGCTCCCTGGCAAGCGGGGGCGGGGAGCTGTTTTTT.

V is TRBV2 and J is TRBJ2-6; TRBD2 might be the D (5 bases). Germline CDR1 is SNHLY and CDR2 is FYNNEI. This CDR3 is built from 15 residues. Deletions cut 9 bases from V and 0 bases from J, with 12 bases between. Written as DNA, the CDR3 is TGTGCCAGGAGGGTACAAAGCTCTGGGGCCAACGTCCTGACTTTC. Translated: CARRVQSSGANVLTF.

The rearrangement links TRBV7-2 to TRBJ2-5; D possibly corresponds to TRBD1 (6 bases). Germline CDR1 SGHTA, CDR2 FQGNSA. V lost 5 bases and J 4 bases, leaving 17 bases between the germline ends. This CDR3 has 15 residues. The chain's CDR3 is CASSLTRGAGETQYF. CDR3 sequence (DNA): TGTGCCAGCAGCCTTACCAGGGGTGCGGGAGAGACCCAGTACTTC.

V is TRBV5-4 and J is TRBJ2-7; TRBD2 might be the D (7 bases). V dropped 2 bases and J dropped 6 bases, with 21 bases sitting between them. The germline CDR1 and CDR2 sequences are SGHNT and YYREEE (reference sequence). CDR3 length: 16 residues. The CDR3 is CASSLESGGHLPEQYF. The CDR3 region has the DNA TGTGCCAGCAGCTTAGAGTCGGGGGGCCACCTCCCCGAGCAGTACTTC.

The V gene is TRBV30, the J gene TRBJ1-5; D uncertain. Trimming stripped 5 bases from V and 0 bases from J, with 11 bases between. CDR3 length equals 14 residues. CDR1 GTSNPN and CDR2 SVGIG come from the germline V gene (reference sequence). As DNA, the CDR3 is TGTGCCTGGGGCCGATACGGTAGCAATCAGCCCCAGCATTTT. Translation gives CAWGRYGSNQPQHF. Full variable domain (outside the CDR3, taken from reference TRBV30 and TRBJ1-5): SQTIHQWPATLVQPVGSPLSLECTVEGTSNPNLYWYRQAAGRGLQLLFYSVGIGQISSEVPQNLSASRPQDRQFILSSKKLLLSDSGFYLCAWGRYGSNQPQHFGDGTRLSIL.

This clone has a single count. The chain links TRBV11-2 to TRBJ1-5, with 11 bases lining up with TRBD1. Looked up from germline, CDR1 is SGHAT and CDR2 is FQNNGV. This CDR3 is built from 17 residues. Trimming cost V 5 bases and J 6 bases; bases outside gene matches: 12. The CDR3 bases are TGTGCCAGCAGCAACCAGGGGGGACAGGGGGAGAGTCAGCCCCAGCATTTT. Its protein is CASSNQGGQGESQPQHF.

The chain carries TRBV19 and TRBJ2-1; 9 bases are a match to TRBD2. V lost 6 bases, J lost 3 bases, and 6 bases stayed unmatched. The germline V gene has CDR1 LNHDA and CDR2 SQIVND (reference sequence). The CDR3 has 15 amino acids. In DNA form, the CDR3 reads TGTGCCAGTAGGCCAGCGGGAGGCCTCTACAATGAGCAGTTCTTC. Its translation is CASRPAGGLYNEQFF.

This CDR3 reads CASRPVSDSRGLGVEGYTF. CDR3 coding DNA: TGTGCCAGTAGGCCTGTAAGCGACAGCCGGGGGCTGGGAGTCGAAGGCTACACCTTC. V usage is TRBV19 and J usage is TRBJ1-2, with D possibly TRBD1 on 6 matching bases. This CDR3 is built from 19 residues. V lost 6 bases and J 8 bases, leaving 34 bases between the germline ends. Germline-derived CDR1 and CDR2 are LNHDA and SQIVND (reference sequence). Filled out from reference TRBV19 and TRBJ1-2, the complete variable domain reads DGGITQSPKYLFRKEGQNVTLSCEQNLNHDAMYWYRQDPGQGLRLIYYSQIVNDFQKGDIAEGYSVSREKKESFPLTVTSAQKNPTAFYLCASRPVSDSRGLGVEGYTFGSGTRLTVV.

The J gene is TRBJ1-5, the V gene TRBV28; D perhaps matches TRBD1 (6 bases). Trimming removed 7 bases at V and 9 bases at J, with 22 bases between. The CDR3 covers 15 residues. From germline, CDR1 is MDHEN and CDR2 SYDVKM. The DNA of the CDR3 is TGTGCCAGCACCGTTGGGGGGACACCACCTTCGCCCCAGCATTTT. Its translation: CASTVGGTPPSPQHF.

CDR3 region: CASRLAGEAEQFF. The CDR3 region has the DNA TGTGCCAGCAGACTAGCGGGAGAGGCTGAGCAGTTCTTC. The chain has TRBV6-5 and TRBJ2-1; the match to TRBD2 covers 11 bases. The CDR3 covers 13 residues. Germline lookup yields CDR1 MNHEY and CDR2 SVGAGI. Trimming cost V 6 bases and J 9 bases; bases outside gene matches: 4.

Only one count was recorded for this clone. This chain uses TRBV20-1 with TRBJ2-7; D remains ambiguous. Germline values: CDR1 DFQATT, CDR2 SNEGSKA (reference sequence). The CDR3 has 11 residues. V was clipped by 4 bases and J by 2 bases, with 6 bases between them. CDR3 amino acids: CSAIKAYEQYF. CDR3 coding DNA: TGCAGTGCTATTAAAGCCTACGAGCAGTACTTC.

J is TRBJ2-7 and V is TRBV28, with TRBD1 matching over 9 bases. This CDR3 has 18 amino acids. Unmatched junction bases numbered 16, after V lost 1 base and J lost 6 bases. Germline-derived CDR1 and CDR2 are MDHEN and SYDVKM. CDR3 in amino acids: CASSLYRSVGQGKIEQYF. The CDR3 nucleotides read TGTGCCAGCAGTTTATATCGTTCCGTGGGACAGGGAAAGATCGAGCAGTACTTC.

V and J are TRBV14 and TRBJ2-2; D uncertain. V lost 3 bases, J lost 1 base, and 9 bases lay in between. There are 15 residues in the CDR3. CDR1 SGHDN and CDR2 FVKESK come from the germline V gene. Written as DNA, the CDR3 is TGTGCCAGCAGCCAGTACCGGCTGAACACCGGGGAGCTGTTTTTT. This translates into CASSQYRLNTGELFF.

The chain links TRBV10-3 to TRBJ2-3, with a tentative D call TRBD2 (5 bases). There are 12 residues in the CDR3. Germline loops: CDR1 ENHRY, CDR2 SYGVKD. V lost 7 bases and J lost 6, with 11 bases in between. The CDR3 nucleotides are TGTGCCATCAACGGGATAGACGATACGCAGTATTTT. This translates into CAINGIDDTQYF.

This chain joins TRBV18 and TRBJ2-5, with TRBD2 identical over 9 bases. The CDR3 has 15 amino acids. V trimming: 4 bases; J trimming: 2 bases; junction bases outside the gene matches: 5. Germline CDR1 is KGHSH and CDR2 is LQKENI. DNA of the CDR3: TGTGCCAGCTCACAGAGTAGCGGGGGACAAGAGACCCAGTACTTC. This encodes CASSQSSGGQETQYF.

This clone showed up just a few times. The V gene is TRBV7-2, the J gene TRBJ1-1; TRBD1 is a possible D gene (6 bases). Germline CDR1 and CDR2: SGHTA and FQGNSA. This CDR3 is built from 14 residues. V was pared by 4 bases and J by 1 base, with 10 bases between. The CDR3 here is CASSSLTGNTEAFF. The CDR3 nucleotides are TGTGCCAGCAGCTCGTTGACAGGGAACACTGAAGCTTTCTTT.

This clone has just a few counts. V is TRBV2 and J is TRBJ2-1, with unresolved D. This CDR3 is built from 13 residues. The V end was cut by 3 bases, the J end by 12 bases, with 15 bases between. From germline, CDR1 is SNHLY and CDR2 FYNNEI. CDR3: CASSDWVLVWQFF. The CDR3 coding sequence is TGTGCCAGCAGTGATTGGGTTTTGGTATGGCAGTTCTTC.

CDR3 in amino acids: CASATLGRGDGYTF. In DNA, the CDR3 is TGTGCCAGTGCGACCCTCGGACGGGGGGATGGCTACACCTTC. The chain has TRBV19 and TRBJ1-2, with D maybe TRBD1 (5 bases). The CDR3 has 14 amino acids. Trimming removed 8 bases from V and 6 bases from J, with 19 bases in between. CDR1 and CDR2 from the germline V gene are LNHDA and SQIVND (reference sequence).